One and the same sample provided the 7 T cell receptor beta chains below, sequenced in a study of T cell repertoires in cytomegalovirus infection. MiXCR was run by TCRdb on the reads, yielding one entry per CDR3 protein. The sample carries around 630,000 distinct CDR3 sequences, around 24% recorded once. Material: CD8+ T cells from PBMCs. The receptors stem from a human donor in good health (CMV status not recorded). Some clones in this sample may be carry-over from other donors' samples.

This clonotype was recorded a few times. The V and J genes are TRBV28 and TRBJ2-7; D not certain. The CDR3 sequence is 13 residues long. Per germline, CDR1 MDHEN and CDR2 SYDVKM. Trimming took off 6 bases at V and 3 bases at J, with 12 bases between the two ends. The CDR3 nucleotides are TGTGCCAGCAGCCCCGGGCTGGTCTACGAGCAGTACGTC. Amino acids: CASSPGLVYEQYV.

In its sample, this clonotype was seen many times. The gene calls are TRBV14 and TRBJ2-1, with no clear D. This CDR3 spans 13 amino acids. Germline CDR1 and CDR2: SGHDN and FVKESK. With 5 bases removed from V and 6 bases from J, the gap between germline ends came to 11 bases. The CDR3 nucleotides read TGTGCCAGCAGCTATCTGGACGGCAATGAGCAGTTCTTC. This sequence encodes CASSYLDGNEQFF.

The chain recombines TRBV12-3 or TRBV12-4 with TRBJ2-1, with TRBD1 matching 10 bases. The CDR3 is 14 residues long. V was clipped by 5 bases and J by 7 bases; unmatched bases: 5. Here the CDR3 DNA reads TGTGCCAGCAGTGGACAGGGGGTCTCGAATGAGCAGTTCTTC. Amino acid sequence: CASSGQGVSNEQFF.

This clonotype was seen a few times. The DNA for the CDR3 is TGCAGCGTTTTTCCTGACAGGGCGATCGACCAAAACATTCAGTACTTC. Translating gives CSVFPDRAIDQNIQYF. The V call is TRBV29-1, the J call TRBJ2-4; TRBD1 matches at 7 bases. V trimming: 5 bases; J trimming: 5 bases; junction bases outside the gene matches: 15. The germline V gene has CDR1 SQVTM and CDR2 ANQGSEA. The CDR3 covers 16 residues.

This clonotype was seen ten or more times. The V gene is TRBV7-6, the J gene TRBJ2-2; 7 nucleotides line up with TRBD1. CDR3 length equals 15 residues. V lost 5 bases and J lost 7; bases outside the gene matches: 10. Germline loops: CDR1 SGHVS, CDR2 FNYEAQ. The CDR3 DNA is TGTGCCAGCAGCCATATCACAGGGGTGGTCGGGGAGCTGTTTTTT. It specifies CASSHITGVVGELFF.

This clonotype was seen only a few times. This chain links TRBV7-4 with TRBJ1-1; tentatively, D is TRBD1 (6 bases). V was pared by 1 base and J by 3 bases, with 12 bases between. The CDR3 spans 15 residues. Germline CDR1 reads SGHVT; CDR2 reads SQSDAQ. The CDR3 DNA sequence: TGTGCCAGCAGCTTAGGCGGGTACAGGGACACTGAAGCTTTCTTT. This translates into CASSLGGYRDTEAFF.

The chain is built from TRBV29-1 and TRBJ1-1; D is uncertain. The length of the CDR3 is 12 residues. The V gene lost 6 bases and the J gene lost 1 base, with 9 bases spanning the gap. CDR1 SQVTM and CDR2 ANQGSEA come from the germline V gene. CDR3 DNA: TGCAGCGTCTTGGGCGAGAACACTGAAGCTTTCTTT. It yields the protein CSVLGENTEAFF. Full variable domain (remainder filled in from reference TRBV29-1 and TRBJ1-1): SAVISQKPSRDICQRGTSLTIQCQVDSQVTMMFWYRQQPGQSLTLIATANQGSEATYESGFVIDKFPISRPNLTFSTLTVSNMSPEDSSIYLCSVLGENTEAFFGQGTRLTVV.